The next 25 T cell receptor beta chains were all read from a single sample in a study of OX40 agonist ivuxolimab in advanced cancers. The method was the immunoSEQ multiplex PCR assay. Drawn from immuneACCESS, this table holds only the in-frame rearrangements with V and J called that TCRdb kept. Clones are partly lost; checked studies trace under half to an unresolved V gene and leave the rest unexplained. The sample yields around 84,000 clones; around nine tenths were counted once. The top ten clones comprise approximately 0.43% of the sample. Sequencing used CD4+ or CD8+ T cells sorted from blood, obtained in a trial of the OX40 agonist ivuxolimab. The receptors stem from an adult with an advanced solid tumor such as melanoma, head and neck, liver or kidney cancer.

The chain recombines TRBV5-5 with TRBJ1-2, with 7 bases that match TRBD1. CDR3 size: 14 residues. Germline CDR1 SGHKS, CDR2 YYEKEE (reference sequence). V lost 0 bases to trimming and J lost 6 bases; unmatched junction nucleotides: 5. The CDR3 DNA reads TGTGCCAGCAGCTTGGAGGGAGGGGGCCATGGCTACACCTTC. Protein product: CASSLEGGGHGYTF.

The chain is built from TRBV16 and TRBJ2-2; no clear D gene. The CDR3 totals 13 residues. Germline V gene lookup returns CDR1 KGHSY and CDR2 FQNENV. The V end lost 2 bases, the J end lost 3 bases, and 4 bases lay between the germline ends. CDR3 sequence: CASSQVDTGELFF. CDR3 in DNA: TGTGCCAGCAGCCAAGTTGACACCGGGGAGCTGTTTTTT.

The table lists this clone with a few counts. The rearrangement uses TRBV18 and TRBJ2-2; 11 bases line up with TRBD1. Germline CDR1 reads KGHSH; CDR2 reads LQKENI. Trimming took 3 bases from V and 5 from J; bases not matched to a gene: 2. This CDR3 spans 15 amino acids. Here the CDR3 reads CASSPDRGRTGELFF. CDR3 coding DNA: TGTGCCAGCTCACCGGACAGGGGGCGTACCGGGGAGCTGTTTTTT.

The rearrangement links TRBV19 to TRBJ2-3; D may match TRBD1 or TRBD2 (5 bases each). V shed 7 bases and J shed 6 bases, with 17 bases lying between them. The CDR3 is 14 residues long. From germline, CDR1 is LNHDA and CDR2 SQIVND (reference sequence). The CDR3 reads CASKGTPWGDTQYF. The CDR3, as DNA: TGTGCCAGTAAGGGGACCCCCTGGGGCGATACGCAGTATTTT.

This chain uses TRBV5-1 with TRBJ2-7, with D tentatively TRBD1 or TRBD2 (5 bases each). V was clipped by 0 bases and J by 0 bases, with 16 bases between them. Per the germline V gene, CDR1 is SGHRS and CDR2 is YFSETQ. This CDR3 region has 17 residues. The CDR3 is CASSLAPEQDFSYEQYF. The CDR3 region has the DNA TGCGCCAGCAGCTTGGCCCCGGAACAGGACTTCTCCTACGAGCAGTACTTC.

V and J are TRBV9 and TRBJ2-5, with TRBD1 identical over 7 bases. The trim removed 4 bases at V and 0 bases at J, leaving 0 bases unmatched. This CDR3 is 13 amino acids long. Germline values: CDR1 SGDLS, CDR2 YYNGEE. The CDR3 DNA reads TGTGCCAGCAGCACAGGGGACCAAGAGACCCAGTACTTC. It codes for CASSTGDQETQYF.

V usage is TRBV5-1 and J usage is TRBJ2-7; TRBD1 agrees at 9 bases. CDR1 is SGHRS and CDR2 is YFSETQ in the germline V gene. The V and J ends lost 1 base and 3 bases, in that order; junction bases with no gene match: 8. The length of the CDR3 is 16 residues. The CDR3 bases are TGCGCCAGCAGCTTGTCCGGGACAGGGATATTCTACGAGCAGTACTTC. Protein sequence: CASSLSGTGIFYEQYF.

V is TRBV11-3 and J is TRBJ2-2; 10 nucleotides line up with TRBD1. Germline V lookup: CDR1 SGHNT, CDR2 YENEEA. This CDR3 comprises 15 residues. Trimming at V came to 8 bases and at J to 4 bases, leaving 7 bases not matched to a gene. Here the CDR3 reads CASGSGTGATGELFF. The CDR3, as DNA: TGTGCCAGCGGTTCCGGGACAGGGGCCACCGGGGAGCTGTTTTTT.

This clone has only a few counts. The genes are TRBV4-1 and TRBJ2-7; 11 bases line up with TRBD2. The CDR3 loop spans 16 amino acids. V shed 3 bases and J 0 bases; nucleotides not matched to a gene: 4. In germline, CDR1 is MGHRA, CDR2 YSYEKL. CDR3 bases: TGCGCCAGCAGCCAGCCGACTAGCGGGAACTCCTACGAGCAGTACTTC. Amino acid sequence: CASSQPTSGNSYEQYF.

J is TRBJ1-4 and V is TRBV6-1; D unresolved. V was shortened by 2 bases and J by 6 bases, with 22 bases between the two germline ends. Germline V CDR1 and CDR2: MNHNS, SASEGT. This CDR3 spans 18 amino acids. CDR3 nucleotides: TGTGCCAGCAGTGAACAATGGTCGGGTAGCCTACGGTATGAAAAACTGTTTTTT. Protein product: CASSEQWSGSLRYEKLFF.

The chain links TRBV5-1 to TRBJ1-2, with TRBD1 matching 10 bases. Germline assignment: CDR1 SGHRS and CDR2 YFSETQ. The CDR3 has 17 residues. V lost 2 bases and J lost 4; bases outside the gene matches: 11. DNA for the CDR3: TGCGCCAGCAGCTTCACCGGGACAGGGGAGGACGGCTATGGCTACACCTTC. As protein: CASSFTGTGEDGYGYTF.

The chain carries TRBV5-8 and TRBJ2-3; D unresolved. In germline, CDR1 is SGHTS, CDR2 YDEGEE. This CDR3 has 13 amino acids. V gave up 4 bases and J gave up 0 bases, with 6 bases separating them. The DNA for the CDR3 is TGTGCCAGCAGCACACCAAGCACAGATACGCAGTATTTT. It is translated as CASSTPSTDTQYF.

The V gene is TRBV6-1, the J gene TRBJ2-1; unclear D gene. The V and J ends lost 8 bases and 5 bases respectively, with 10 bases between them. CDR1 and CDR2 from the germline V gene are MNHNS and SASEGT. This CDR3 spans 12 amino acids. CDR3 coding DNA: TGTGCCAGCCGCTACAGAGACAATGAGCAGTTCTTC. Amino acid sequence: CASRYRDNEQFF.

This chain links TRBV30 with TRBJ2-7; D perhaps matches TRBD2 (5 bases). The germline V and J ends were trimmed by 2 bases and 2 bases, with 10 bases remaining between them. This CDR3 has 13 residues. Germline-derived CDR1 and CDR2 are GTSNPN and SVGIG (reference sequence). CDR3 sequence: CAWSLGVTYEQYF. DNA for the CDR3: TGTGCCTGGAGTCTCGGGGTCACCTACGAGCAGTACTTC.

The chain uses TRBV20-1 and TRBJ2-3; D ambiguous. Trimming stripped 2 bases from V and 11 bases from J, with 11 bases between. Looked up from germline, CDR1 is DFQATT and CDR2 is SNEGSKA (reference sequence). This CDR3 is built from 11 residues. This chain's CDR3 is CSARLAVGQYF. For the CDR3, the DNA is TGCAGTGCTAGACTCGCGGTGGGGCAGTATTTT.

The J gene is TRBJ2-7, the V gene TRBV14; 8 bases agree with TRBD1. The J segment lost 5 bases and the V segment lost 0 bases, leaving 12 bases of the junction unmatched. The CDR3 is 17 residues long. Germline loops: CDR1 SGHDN, CDR2 FVKESK. CDR3 DNA sequence: TGTGCCAGCAGCCAAGACCACGTTGTGGACAGGGAGGACGAGCAGTACTTC. Translation: CASSQDHVVDREDEQYF. Drawing the rest from reference TRBV14 and TRBJ2-7, the complete variable domain is EAGVTQFPSHSVIEKGQTVTLRCDPISGHDNLYWYRRVMGKEIKFLLHFVKESKQDESGMPNNRFLAERTGGTYSTLKVQPAELEDSGVYFCASSQDHVVDREDEQYFGPGTRLTVT.

This chain joins TRBV14 and TRBJ2-2; D unclear. Germline values: CDR1 SGHDN, CDR2 FVKESK. The CDR3 runs 15 residues. The germline V and J ends were trimmed by 0 bases and 4 bases, with 9 bases remaining between them. The CDR3 coding sequence is TGTGCCAGCAGCCAAGACAGAAAGCGCACCGGGGAGCTGTTTTTT. The encoded protein is CASSQDRKRTGELFF.

This chain's CDR3 is CASSESSQVHGYTF. The CDR3 region has the DNA TGTGCCAGCAGTGAGTCTAGTCAGGTTCATGGCTACACCTTC. The V and J genes are TRBV6-1 and TRBJ1-2; D call uncertain. CDR3 length equals 14 residues. V gave up 3 bases and J gave up 6 bases, with 14 bases separating them. In germline, CDR1 is MNHNS, CDR2 SASEGT.

The chain couples TRBV7-9 to TRBJ1-1; no firm D call. The CDR3 length is 13 residues. Germline CDR1 reads SEHNR; CDR2 reads FQNEAQ (reference sequence). Trimming pared 5 bases from V and 7 bases from J, leaving 14 bases between. CDR3 sequence reads: CASSPSQWNEAFF. CDR3 sequence (DNA): TGTGCCAGCAGCCCAAGCCAGTGGAATGAAGCTTTCTTT.

The chain joins TRBV7-3 to TRBJ1-1; maybe TRBD1 (5 bases). The CDR3 runs to 15 residues. Trimming stripped 5 bases from V and 11 bases from J, with 24 bases between. Germline values: CDR1 SGHTA, CDR2 FQGTGA. CDR3 sequence: CASSPPARWGRRAFF. CDR3 bases: TGTGCCAGCAGCCCCCCTGCGAGGTGGGGCCGAAGGGCTTTCTTT.

The rearrangement uses TRBV6-5 and TRBJ2-2, with D perhaps assigned TRBD1 or TRBD2 (5 bases each). The length of the CDR3 is 15 residues. V gave up 4 bases and J gave up 5 bases, with 14 bases separating them. Looked up from germline, CDR1 is MNHEY and CDR2 is SVGAGI. The CDR3 region has the DNA TGTGCCAGCAGTTCTTATCCGGGGCAAACCGGGGAGCTGTTTTTT. Residues: CASSSYPGQTGELFF.

This clone was recorded once. The chain is built from TRBV10-3 and TRBJ2-3; D might be TRBD1 (6 bases). Germline V gives CDR1 ENHRY, CDR2 SYGVKD. The CDR3 spans 15 residues. The V end was cut by 0 bases, the J end by 2 bases, with 9 bases between. CDR3 in DNA: TGTGCCATCAGTGAGTCGAGGGGGATCACAGATACGCAGTATTTT. Its translation: CAISESRGITDTQYF.

Turning to this clone: One end of the junction fails to match germline, which may point to a read error. The chain joins TRBV6-6 to TRBJ1-1; 7 bases fit TRBD1. The CDR3 has 13 residues. Germline V lookup: CDR1 MNHNY, CDR2 SVGAGI (reference sequence). For the CDR3, the DNA is TGTGCCAGCAGTTACCCCGGACAGGCGCGAAACCACTTT. Translation: CASSYPGQARNHF.

This chain joins TRBV2 and TRBJ1-1, with D hard to call. The V gene's germline CDR1 is SNHLY and CDR2 FYNNEI. The CDR3 runs to 12 residues. Between the trimmed V and J ends, which lost 6 bases and 11 bases, there was a span of 16 bases. The CDR3 nucleotides are TGTGCCAGCAGGAAAGTGAGTGGTTCGGCTTTCTTT. This codes for CASRKVSGSAFF.

The CDR3 reads CASADRGHEQYF. The CDR3 nucleotides read TGTGCCAGTGCGGACAGGGGCCACGAGCAGTACTTC. This sequence joins TRBV19 and TRBJ2-7; 9 nucleotides match TRBD1. The length of the CDR3 is 12 residues. Trimming removed 8 bases from V and 5 bases from J; junction bases left unmatched: 4. Germline values: CDR1 LNHDA, CDR2 SQIVND (reference sequence).